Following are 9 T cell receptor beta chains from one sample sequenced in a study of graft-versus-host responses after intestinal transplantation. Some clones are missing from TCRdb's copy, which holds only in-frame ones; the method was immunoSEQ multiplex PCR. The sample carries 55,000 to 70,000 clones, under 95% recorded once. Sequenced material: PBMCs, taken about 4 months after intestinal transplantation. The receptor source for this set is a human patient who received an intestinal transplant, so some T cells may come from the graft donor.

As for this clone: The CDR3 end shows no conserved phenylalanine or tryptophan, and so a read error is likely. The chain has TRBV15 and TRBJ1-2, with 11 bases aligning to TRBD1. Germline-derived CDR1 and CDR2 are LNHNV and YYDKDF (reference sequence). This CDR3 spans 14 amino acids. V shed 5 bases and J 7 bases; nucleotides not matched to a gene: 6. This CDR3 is CATSGGQGVSGYTL. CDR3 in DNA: TGTGCCACCAGCGGGGGACAGGGGGTGTCTGGCTACACCCTC.

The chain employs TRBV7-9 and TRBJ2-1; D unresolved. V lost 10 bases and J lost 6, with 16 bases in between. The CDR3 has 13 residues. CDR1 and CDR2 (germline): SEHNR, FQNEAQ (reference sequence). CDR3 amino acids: CAIPRAASNEQFF. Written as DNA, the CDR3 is TGTGCCATCCCCCGCGCGGCTTCCAATGAGCAGTTCTTC.

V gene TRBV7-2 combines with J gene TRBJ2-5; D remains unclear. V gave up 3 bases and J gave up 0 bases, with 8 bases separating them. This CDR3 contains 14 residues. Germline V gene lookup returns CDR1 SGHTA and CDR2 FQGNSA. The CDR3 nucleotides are TGTGCCAGCAGCTTCGACTGGCACCAAGAGACCCAGTACTTC. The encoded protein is CASSFDWHQETQYF.

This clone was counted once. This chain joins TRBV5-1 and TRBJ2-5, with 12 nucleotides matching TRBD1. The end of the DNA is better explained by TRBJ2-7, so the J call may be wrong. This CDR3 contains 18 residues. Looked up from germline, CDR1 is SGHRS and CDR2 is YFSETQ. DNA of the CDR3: TGCGCCAGCAGCGGAGGGACAGGGGGCCCCCTCCTTTTCTACGAGCAGTACTTC. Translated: CASSGGTGGPLLFYEQYF.

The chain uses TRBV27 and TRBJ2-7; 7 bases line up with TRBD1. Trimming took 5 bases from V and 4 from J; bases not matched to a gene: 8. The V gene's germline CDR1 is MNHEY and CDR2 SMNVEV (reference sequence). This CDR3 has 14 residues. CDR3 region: CASSPWTGGYEQYF. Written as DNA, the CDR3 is TGTGCCAGCAGTCCTTGGACAGGCGGGTACGAGCAGTACTTC.

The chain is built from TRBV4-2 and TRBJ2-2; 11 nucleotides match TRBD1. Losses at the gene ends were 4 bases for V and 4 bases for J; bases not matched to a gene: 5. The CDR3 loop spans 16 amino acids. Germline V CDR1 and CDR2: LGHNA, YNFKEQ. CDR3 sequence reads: CASSPGGQGVTGELFF. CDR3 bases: TGTGCCAGCAGCCCAGGGGGACAGGGGGTCACCGGGGAGCTGTTTTTT.

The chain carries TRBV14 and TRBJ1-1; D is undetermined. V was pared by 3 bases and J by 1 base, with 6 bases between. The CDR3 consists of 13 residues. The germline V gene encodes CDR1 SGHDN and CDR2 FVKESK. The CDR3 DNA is TGTGCCAGCAGCCATTGGACGAACACTGAAGCTTTCTTT. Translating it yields CASSHWTNTEAFF.

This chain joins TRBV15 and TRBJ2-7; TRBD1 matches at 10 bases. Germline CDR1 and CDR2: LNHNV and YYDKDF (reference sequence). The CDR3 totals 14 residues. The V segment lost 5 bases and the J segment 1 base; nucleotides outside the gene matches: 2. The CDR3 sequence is CATSPGQGSYEQYF. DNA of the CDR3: TGTGCCACCAGCCCGGGACAGGGGTCCTACGAGCAGTACTTC.

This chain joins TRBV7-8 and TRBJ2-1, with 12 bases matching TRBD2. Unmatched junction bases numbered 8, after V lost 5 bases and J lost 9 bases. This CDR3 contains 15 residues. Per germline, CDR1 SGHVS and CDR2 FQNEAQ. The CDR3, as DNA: TGTGCCAGCAGCCAAAGACTAGCGGGAGTGGGTGAGCAGTTCTTC. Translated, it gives CASSQRLAGVGEQFF.